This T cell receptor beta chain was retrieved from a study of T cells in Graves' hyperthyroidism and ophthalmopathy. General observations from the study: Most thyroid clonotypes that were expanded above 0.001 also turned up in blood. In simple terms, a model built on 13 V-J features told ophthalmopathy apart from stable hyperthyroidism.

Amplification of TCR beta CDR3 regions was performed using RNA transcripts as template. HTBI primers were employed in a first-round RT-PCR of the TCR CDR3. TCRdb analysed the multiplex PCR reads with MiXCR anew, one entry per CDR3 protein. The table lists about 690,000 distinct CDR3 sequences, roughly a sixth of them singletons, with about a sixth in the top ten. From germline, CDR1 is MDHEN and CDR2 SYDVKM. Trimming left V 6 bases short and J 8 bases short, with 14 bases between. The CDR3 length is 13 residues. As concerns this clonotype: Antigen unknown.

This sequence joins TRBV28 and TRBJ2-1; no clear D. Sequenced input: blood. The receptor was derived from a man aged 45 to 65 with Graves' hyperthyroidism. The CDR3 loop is CASSGYPPYEQFF. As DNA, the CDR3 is TGTGCCAGCAGCGGGTATCCCCCATATGAGCAGTTCTTC.